The 8 T cell receptor beta chains in this list originate from one sample, sequenced in a study of cytomegalovirus exposure and HLA in healthy donors. The PCR ran on 60 Vbeta and 13 Jbeta primers. The protocol was immunoSEQ multiplex PCR, while the TCRdb copy is restricted to in-frame clones and leaves out a portion. Seen here are about 170,000 clones, about 88% observed once, and the top ten hold about 2.4%. Specimen: PBMCs. These receptors all come from a man aged 30-40 years in good health and CMV-seropositive.

This clone was observed a few times. V and J are TRBV11-2 and TRBJ2-2; 8 bases are shared with TRBD1. CDR3 length: 14 residues. Unmatched junction bases numbered 8, after V lost 5 bases and J lost 9 bases. Germline CDR1 reads SGHAT; CDR2 reads FQNNGV. Here the CDR3 reads CASSMTGDGRELFF. The DNA of the CDR3 is TGTGCCAGCAGCATGACAGGGGACGGCCGGGAGCTGTTTTTT.

This clone was seen only a few times. The J gene is TRBJ1-2, the V gene TRBV4-1; D is possibly TRBD1 (6 bases). Trimming left V 1 base short and J 6 bases short, with 9 bases between. In germline, CDR1 is MGHRA, CDR2 YSYEKL. The CDR3 loop spans 13 amino acids. The CDR3 loop is CASSQAAGDGYTF. CDR3 DNA sequence: TGCGCCAGCAGCCAAGCGGCAGGGGATGGCTACACCTTC.

This clone was seen only a few times. The CDR3 reads CASSLVRGGEQYF. In nucleotides, the CDR3 is TGTGCCAGCAGCTTAGTTAGGGGCGGCGAGCAGTACTTC. V and J are TRBV7-2 and TRBJ2-7, with a tentative D call TRBD1 (5 bases). Per the germline V gene, CDR1 is SGHTA and CDR2 is FQGNSA. CDR3 length: 13 residues. V was trimmed by 1 base and J by 6 bases, leaving 10 bases between them.

This chain connects TRBV5-6 to TRBJ2-1; 11 nucleotides line up with TRBD2. J was trimmed by 5 bases and V by 3 bases; bases with no gene match: 13. The CDR3 loop spans 18 amino acids. The germline CDR1 and CDR2 sequences are SGHDT and YYEEEE. This chain's CDR3 is CASSSPGTSGFLNNEQFF. CDR3 sequence (DNA): TGTGCCAGCAGCTCCCCCGGGACTAGCGGATTCTTGAACAATGAGCAGTTCTTC.

V is TRBV4-2 and J is TRBJ2-3; 10 bases fit TRBD2. This CDR3 has 17 amino acids. CDR1 is LGHNA, CDR2 YNFKEQ, per germline. V shed 2 bases and J 4 bases; nucleotides not matched to a gene: 9. This CDR3 is CASSQLTSGYVADTQYF. The CDR3 coding sequence is TGTGCCAGCAGCCAACTGACTAGCGGGTATGTCGCAGATACGCAGTATTTT.

V usage is TRBV27 and J usage is TRBJ1-1; D is unresolved. This CDR3 is 15 amino acids long. Deletions cut 2 bases from V and 6 bases from J, with 16 bases between. Germline assignment: CDR1 MNHEY and CDR2 SMNVEV (reference sequence). CDR3 DNA sequence: TGTGCCAGCAGTTTAGCGTGGACCCGGAGGGCTGAAGCTTTCTTT. Its translation is CASSLAWTRRAEAFF.

The J gene is TRBJ2-2, the V gene TRBV7-2; 12 bases are a match to TRBD1. Germline CDR1 reads SGHTA; CDR2 reads FQGNSA. The CDR3 contains 17 residues. Trimming cost V 1 base and J 5 bases; bases outside gene matches: 5. The CDR3 region is CASSLDGDRGRTGELFF. CDR3 in DNA: TGTGCCAGCAGCTTAGACGGGGACAGGGGGCGTACCGGGGAGCTGTTTTTT.

The J gene is TRBJ1-2, the V gene TRBV27; 7 nucleotides align to TRBD1. V lost 2 bases, J lost 2 bases, and 8 bases stayed unmatched. This CDR3 is 16 amino acids long. Germline CDR1 reads MNHEY; CDR2 reads SMNVEV (reference sequence). This CDR3 reads CASSLKQGDWNYGYTF. The CDR3 DNA is TGTGCCAGCAGTTTAAAGCAGGGGGATTGGAACTATGGCTACACCTTC.